The next 27 T cell receptor beta chains were all read from a single sample in a study of T cell responses to AZD1222 COVID-19 vaccine. Method: immunoSEQ multiplex PCR; TCRdb's copy keeps in-frame clones and lacks some. Counted here are around 110,000 clones, about 91% occurring once; the ten biggest clones make up around 1.4%. The source material was peripheral blood, sampled 28 days after the second AZD1222 dose. Every receptor here comes from an adult who received the AZD1222 COVID-19 vaccine.

V is TRBV3-1 (or the pseudogene TRBV3-2) and J is TRBJ1-1; possibly TRBD1 for D (5 bases). The CDR3 contains 15 residues. Germline V gene sequence: CDR1 LGHDT, CDR2 YNNKEL (reference sequence). Deletions cut 4 bases from V and 0 bases from J, with 12 bases between. The CDR3 bases are TGTGCCAGCAGCCCAAGGAACAGGCTGAACACTGAAGCTTTCTTT. Its translation is CASSPRNRLNTEAFF.

V gene TRBV19 combines with J gene TRBJ2-1; D is ambiguous. The CDR3 has 12 amino acids. Germline-derived CDR1 and CDR2 are LNHDA and SQIVND (reference sequence). V was trimmed by 4 bases and J by 4 bases, leaving 5 bases between them. The chain's CDR3 is CASSTVYNEQFF. CDR3 sequence (DNA): TGTGCCAGTAGTACAGTTTACAATGAGCAGTTCTTC.

V gene TRBV6-5 combines with J gene TRBJ2-7, with TRBD2 matching 9 bases. The CDR3 sequence is 16 residues long. Losses at the gene ends were 0 bases for V and 3 bases for J; bases not matched to a gene: 6. Germline values: CDR1 MNHEY, CDR2 SVGAGI. CDR3 protein: CASSYSMTSGVYEQYF. The CDR3 region has the DNA TGTGCCAGCAGTTACTCGATGACTAGCGGAGTCTACGAGCAGTACTTC.

The chain employs TRBV2 and TRBJ2-7; 13 positions agree with TRBD2. Germline assignment: CDR1 SNHLY and CDR2 FYNNEI. The CDR3 consists of 14 residues. V shed 3 bases and J 5 bases; nucleotides not matched to a gene: 1. Written as DNA, the CDR3 is TGTGCCAGCAGTGACGGACTAGCGGGAGACGAGCAGTACTTC. Protein product: CASSDGLAGDEQYF.

CDR3 DNA: TGCGCCAGCAGCCGGGACAGTCAAGAGACCCAGTACTTC. Its translation: CASSRDSQETQYF. The V call is TRBV10-1, the J call TRBJ2-5, with TRBD1 identical over 7 bases. Germline values: CDR1 WNHNN, CDR2 SYGVQD (reference sequence). V dropped 6 bases and J dropped 2; count of bases not matched to a gene: 3. The CDR3 is 13 residues long.

The chain carries TRBV28 and TRBJ1-2; D remains unclear. Germline V gives CDR1 MDHEN, CDR2 SYDVKM. Trimming removed 5 bases from V and 5 bases from J, with 15 bases in between. There are 14 residues in the CDR3. CDR3: CASSPSGVTYGYTF. The CDR3 nucleotides read TGTGCCAGCAGTCCCAGTGGAGTTACATATGGCTACACCTTC.

The chain combines TRBV10-3 with TRBJ1-5, with 8 positions matching TRBD1. The CDR3 spans 15 residues. CDR1 ENHRY and CDR2 SYGVKD come from the germline V gene. V lost 5 bases and J lost 3; bases outside the gene matches: 6. CDR3 in amino acids: CAISMGQEFNQPQHF. As DNA, the CDR3 is TGTGCCATCAGTATGGGACAGGAATTCAATCAGCCCCAGCATTTT.

V and J are TRBV5-1 and TRBJ2-5; 11 bases are shared with TRBD1. V gave up 2 bases and J gave up 5 bases; unmatched junction bases: 5. The V gene's germline CDR1 is SGHRS and CDR2 YFSETQ. The CDR3 sequence is 15 residues long. The CDR3 sequence is CASSLGQGAGETQYF. CDR3 in DNA: TGCGCCAGCAGCTTAGGACAGGGGGCAGGGGAGACCCAGTACTTC. Based on the CDR3 plus reference TRBV5-1 and TRBJ2-5, the full variable domain is KAGVTQTPRYLIKTRGQQVTLSCSPISGHRSVSWYQQTPGQGLQFLFEYFSETQRNKGNFPGRFSGRQFSNSRSEMNVSTLELGDSALYLCASSLGQGAGETQYFGPGTRLLVL.

This chain connects TRBV13 to TRBJ2-2, with D possibly being TRBD1 (6 bases). Germline V gives CDR1 PRHDT, CDR2 FYEKMQ (reference sequence). Trimming left V 5 bases short and J 6 bases short, with 10 bases between. The CDR3 totals 13 residues. The CDR3 coding sequence is TGTGCCAGCAGCAGCAGGGGACCCGGGGAGCTGTTTTTT. Protein product: CASSSRGPGELFF.

This clone was recorded once. This chain joins TRBV9 and TRBJ2-3; D not certain. V was pared by 1 base and J by 2 bases, with 8 bases between. Germline-derived CDR1 and CDR2 are SGDLS and YYNGEE. CDR3 length: 14 amino acids. The CDR3 region is CASSVSGLTDTQYF. CDR3 DNA: TGTGCCAGCAGCGTAAGTGGGCTCACAGATACGCAGTATTTT.

This chain connects TRBV7-8 to TRBJ1-1; D remains ambiguous. Trimming shortened V by 5 bases and J by 0 bases, and 13 bases separated the two germline ends. This CDR3 comprises 15 residues. CDR1 and CDR2 (germline): SGHVS, FQNEAQ. The CDR3 sequence is CASSPTGELNTEAFF. Here the CDR3 DNA reads TGTGCCAGCAGCCCTACCGGGGAGCTGAACACTGAAGCTTTCTTT.

The chain joins TRBV2 to TRBJ1-5, with a possible D match to TRBD1 (5 bases). The CDR3 length is 13 residues. Trimming left V 3 bases short and J 3 bases short, with 6 bases between. Germline assignment: CDR1 SNHLY and CDR2 FYNNEI. CDR3 loop: CASSDRANQPQHF. CDR3 nucleotide sequence: TGTGCCAGCAGTGACAGGGCCAATCAGCCCCAGCATTTT.

The chain carries TRBV10-3 and TRBJ2-3; D is unresolved. The CDR3 length is 14 residues. The V gene's germline CDR1 is ENHRY and CDR2 SYGVKD. Trimming removed 11 bases at V and 0 bases at J, with 15 bases between. CDR3: CAVGPRSSTDTQYF. The CDR3 coding sequence is TGTGCCGTGGGTCCTAGATCTAGCACAGATACGCAGTATTTT.

CDR3 DNA: TGCGCCAGCAGTGAGTTACAGGGGGATGGCTACACCTTC. It codes for CASSELQGDGYTF. The chain combines TRBV10-2 with TRBJ1-2; 8 bases match TRBD1. V shed 1 base, J shed 6 bases, and the junction held 1 base outside the gene matches. This CDR3 has 13 amino acids. Germline loops: CDR1 WSHSY, CDR2 SAAADI.

This clone was observed a few times. This chain connects TRBV14 to TRBJ2-1; 10 bases agree with TRBD1. Germline CDR1 SGHDN, CDR2 FVKESK. After removal of 4 bases from V and 0 bases from J, the junction contained 12 bases not matched to a gene. The CDR3 extends over 19 amino acids. CDR3 in amino acids: CASSRSDRGYLGSYNEQFF. CDR3 DNA: TGTGCCAGCAGCCGCTCGGACAGGGGGTACTTAGGCTCCTACAATGAGCAGTTCTTC.

The rearrangement links TRBV7-3 to TRBJ2-2; perhaps TRBD2 as D (5 bases). Per germline, CDR1 SGHTA and CDR2 FQGTGA. The CDR3 is 13 residues long. Trimming stripped 5 bases from V and 7 bases from J, with 11 bases between. Here the CDR3 reads CASSPPRGGELFF. The CDR3, as DNA: TGTGCCAGCAGCCCTCCTCGGGGCGGGGAGCTGTTTTTT.

The rearrangement uses TRBV4-1 and TRBJ2-7; weak D call: TRBD2 (5 bases). The CDR3 is made up of 13 amino acids. Germline assignment: CDR1 MGHRA and CDR2 YSYEKL. The ends were cut back, 2 bases at V and 3 bases at J, with 8 bases in the middle. The CDR3 bases are TGCGCCAGCAGCCAACTGGGAGACTACGAGCAGTACTTC. Its protein is CASSQLGDYEQYF.

The V gene is TRBV25-1, the J gene TRBJ2-7; TRBD2 aligns across 12 bases. The J segment lost 5 bases and the V segment lost 6 bases, leaving 8 bases of the junction unmatched. Germline lookup yields CDR1 MGHDK and CDR2 SYGVNS. This CDR3 has 15 residues. CDR3 in amino acids: CASRLAGGPIDEQYF. The DNA of the CDR3 is TGTGCCAGCAGGCTAGCGGGAGGGCCGATCGACGAGCAGTACTTC.

CDR3 sequence reads: CASSPGMDRVGYGYTF. The CDR3 region has the DNA TGTGCCAGCTCACCAGGGATGGACAGGGTGGGCTATGGCTACACCTTC. The rearrangement links TRBV18 to TRBJ1-2, with 8 bases lining up with TRBD1. In germline, CDR1 is KGHSH, CDR2 LQKENI. The CDR3 is 16 amino acids. Trimming removed 2 bases from V and 4 bases from J; junction bases left unmatched: 9.

This sequence joins TRBV2 and TRBJ1-1; 7 bases fit TRBD1. The V gene end was trimmed by 7 bases and the J gene end by 5 bases; junction bases not matched to a gene: 10. From germline, CDR1 is SNHLY and CDR2 FYNNEI. This CDR3 region has 14 residues. The CDR3 sequence: CASISSTGETEAFF. DNA for the CDR3: TGTGCCAGCATCTCGTCCACAGGGGAGACTGAAGCTTTCTTT.

The DNA for the CDR3 is TGTGCCAGCAGGGGGCGAGGGGTTGAAGGCTACACCTTC. It yields the protein CASRGRGVEGYTF. The gene calls are TRBV6-4 and TRBJ1-2, with a weak D call TRBD1 (5 bases). This CDR3 is 13 amino acids long. CDR1 and CDR2 from the germline V gene are MRHNA and SNTAGT. V was cut by 6 bases and J by 8 bases, with 16 bases left in between.

V gene TRBV7-8 combines with J gene TRBJ2-1; 10 nucleotides match TRBD2. V was clipped by 6 bases and J by 1 base; unmatched bases: 12. The CDR3 runs 18 residues. Germline CDR1 and CDR2: SGHVS and FQNEAQ. Here the CDR3 DNA reads TGTGCCAGCAGGTCACTCACTAGCGGGAAAGTTTCCTACAATGAGCAGTTCTTC. This codes for CASRSLTSGKVSYNEQFF.

For this clone: Other DNA sequences from this sample encode an identical CDR3 as well. The chain employs TRBV2 and TRBJ2-5, with D perhaps matching TRBD1 (6 bases). Germline-derived CDR1 and CDR2 are SNHLY and FYNNEI. CDR3 length equals 13 residues. V was clipped by 5 bases and J by 1 base, with 8 bases between them. Here the CDR3 reads CASSLQGQETQYF. The DNA of the CDR3 is TGTGCCAGCAGTTTACAGGGCCAAGAGACCCAGTACTTC.

V usage is TRBV7-3 and J usage is TRBJ2-3; 10 positions match TRBD2. Germline loops: CDR1 SGHTA, CDR2 FQGTGA. This CDR3 is built from 16 residues. The J segment lost 2 bases and the V segment lost 4 bases, leaving 6 bases of the junction unmatched. In DNA, the CDR3 is TGTGCCAGCAGCTCGTACCTAGCGGGAGTCACAGATACGCAGTATTTT. Translated: CASSSYLAGVTDTQYF.

The chain joins TRBV5-4 to TRBJ2-1, with TRBD2 matching 10 bases. After removal of 5 bases from V and 8 bases from J, the junction contained 7 bases not matched to a gene. The CDR3 runs to 14 residues. Germline CDR1 is SGHNT and CDR2 is YYREEE (reference sequence). The chain's CDR3 is CASSPSSGSDEQFF. CDR3 nucleotides: TGTGCCAGCAGTCCCTCTAGCGGGAGTGATGAGCAGTTCTTC.

This clone was picked up one time. The rearrangement links TRBV10-1 to TRBJ1-1; D possibly corresponds to TRBD1 (5 bases). CDR1 is WNHNN and CDR2 is SYGVQD in the germline V gene (reference sequence). Deletions cut 11 bases from V and 4 bases from J, with 23 bases between. CDR3 size: 15 residues. The CDR3 nucleotides are TGCGCCTGTCATCCCAGGGTTCTAGGAGGCACTGAAGCTTTCTTT. Its translation is CACHPRVLGGTEAFF.

The CDR3 DNA is TGTGCCAGCAGCTTGACACCGAGCTCTGGAAACACCATATATTTT. This codes for CASSLTPSSGNTIYF. This chain links TRBV7-8 with TRBJ1-3; D remains unclear. The V gene lost 3 bases and the J gene lost 0 bases, with 9 bases spanning the gap. This CDR3 has 15 amino acids. The germline V gene has CDR1 SGHVS and CDR2 FQNEAQ.